There are a few counts of the clone carrying this T cell receptor (beta chain). The antigen remains undetermined. Together with a sample-barcoded 5' primer, a J-beta primer mix was included in a second PCR lasting about 6 to 11 cycles. TCRdb recomputed calls from the 5' RACE reads with MiXCR, one row per CDR3 protein. The table includes some 1.8 million distinct CDR3 sequences, about two fifths detected once. This entry comes from a study of blood T cells in healthy people across ages. Findings and caveats of the study: Estimates of diversity drawn from one million T cells were considered underestimates.

In germline, CDR1 is MNHNY, CDR2 SVGAGI (reference sequence). CDR3 size: 16 residues. J gave up 4 bases and V 4 bases, and 10 bases lay outside the gene matches. The TCR comes from a human donor in good health. V usage is TRBV6-6 and J usage is TRBJ2-3; TRBD2 matches 8 bases. The sample consisted of blood. In DNA form, the CDR3 reads TGTGCCAGCAGTTCCGCTTTACGGGGGGGCGCAGATACGCAGTATTTT. It codes for CASSSALRGGADTQYF.